Listed below are T cell receptor beta chains from one sample, sequenced in a study of blood T cell repertoires in COVID-19. The repertoire was sequenced with immunoSEQ multiplex PCR; TCRdb's copy has only in-frame clones and lacks some. There are roughly 380,000 clones in the sample; 89% occur only once, and approximately 1.5% lies in the top ten. The sequenced material came from peripheral blood. These receptor sequences come from a woman in her thirties or forties with COVID-19, enrolled during active disease. Both conserved end residues are part of each CDR3. The order of the fields is V gene, J gene, clone size, D gene, CDR3 length, CDR3 DNA, CDR3 protein. A D gene is named only where the DNA matches it firmly. A clone size is listed for some rows: how often the clone was seen (once, few, many), or a class if it is expanded.

v_gene: TRBV5-8; j_gene: TRBJ2-5; abundance: -; d_gene: -; len: 15; CDR3nt: TGTGCCAGCAGCTTCGGGACAAACTTCGGAGAGACCCAGTACTTC; CDR3aa: CASSFGTNFGETQYF
v_gene: TRBV10-3; j_gene: TRBJ2-1; abundance: -; d_gene: -; len: 13; CDR3nt: TGTGCCATCAGTGAAGACTGGTACAATGAGCAGTTCTTC; CDR3aa: CAISEDWYNEQFF
v_gene: TRBV7-2; j_gene: TRBJ1-1; abundance: -; d_gene: -; len: 15; CDR3nt: TGTGCCAGCAGCTTAGTCCTCGGGGATCGCGCTGAAGCTTTCTTT; CDR3aa: CASSLVLGDRAEAFF
v_gene: TRBV6-5; j_gene: TRBJ1-6; abundance: -; d_gene: TRBD1; len: 14; CDR3nt: TGTGCCAGCAAGGGGGGACAGGGGAATTCACCCCTCCACTTT; CDR3aa: CASKGGQGNSPLHF
v_gene: TRBV2; j_gene: TRBJ1-5; abundance: -; d_gene: TRBD1; len: 14; CDR3nt: TGTGCCAGCAAACTAGGGACAGCCAATCAGCCCCAGCATTTT; CDR3aa: CASKLGTANQPQHF
v_gene: TRBV18; j_gene: TRBJ2-3; abundance: few; d_gene: TRBD2; len: 15; CDR3nt: TGTGCCAGCCACAGGGCCGGGGGGGGCACAGATACGCAGTATTTT; CDR3aa: CASHRAGGGTDTQYF
v_gene: TRBV3-1/TRBV3-2; j_gene: TRBJ1-6; abundance: few; d_gene: -; len: 16; CDR3nt: TGTGCCAGCAGCCATTTGGGGGGGACGTCGGGTTCACCCCTCCACTTT; CDR3aa: CASSHLGGTSGSPLHF
v_gene: TRBV24-1; j_gene: TRBJ1-4; abundance: -; d_gene: -; len: 15; CDR3nt: TGTGCCACCAGTGATGCACAGGGTTCAGGTGAAAAACTGTTTTTT; CDR3aa: CATSDAQGSGEKLFF
v_gene: TRBV4-1; j_gene: TRBJ2-7; abundance: -; d_gene: -; len: 16; CDR3nt: TGCGCCAGCAGCCAAGAGGAGGGAAGTTCGATCCACGAGCAGTACTTC; CDR3aa: CASSQEEGSSIHEQYF
v_gene: TRBV5-6; j_gene: TRBJ1-1; abundance: -; d_gene: TRBD1; len: 14; CDR3nt: TGTGCCAGCAGCGGGACAGGGCGGAGGACTGAAGCTTTCTTT; CDR3aa: CASSGTGRRTEAFF
v_gene: TRBV7-2; j_gene: TRBJ1-5; abundance: -; d_gene: -; len: 14; CDR3nt: TGTGCCAGCAGCTTAGTAGTCAGGGATCAGCCCCAGCATTTT; CDR3aa: CASSLVVRDQPQHF
v_gene: TRBV3-1/TRBV3-2; j_gene: TRBJ1-1; abundance: -; d_gene: TRBD1; len: 15; CDR3nt: TGTGCCAGCAGCCTTCAGACAGGGAGGAACACTGAAGCTTTCTTT; CDR3aa: CASSLQTGRNTEAFF
v_gene: TRBV6-5; j_gene: TRBJ2-1; abundance: -; d_gene: TRBD1; len: 15; CDR3nt: TGTGCCAGCAGTTACCCTAAGACAGGGGGCTATGAGCAGTTCTTC; CDR3aa: CASSYPKTGGYEQFF
v_gene: TRBV28; j_gene: TRBJ2-3; abundance: -; d_gene: -; len: 14; CDR3nt: TGTGCCAGCAGGACCGGGACAAGCACAGATACGCAGTATTTT; CDR3aa: CASRTGTSTDTQYF
v_gene: TRBV3-1/TRBV3-2; j_gene: TRBJ2-1; abundance: -; d_gene: -; len: 16; CDR3nt: TGTGCCATCGGGGGGCTGGATCATTCGGGGTACAATGAGCAGTTCTTC; CDR3aa: CAIGGLDHSGYNEQFF
v_gene: TRBV28; j_gene: TRBJ2-1; abundance: -; d_gene: TRBD1; len: 13; CDR3nt: TGTGCCAGCAGTGGATTGGACAGGGAGAGATGGTTCTTC; CDR3aa: CASSGLDRERWFF
v_gene: TRBV5-1; j_gene: TRBJ2-1; abundance: once; d_gene: -; len: 14; CDR3nt: TGCGCCAGCAGCCATGGCTGGCAGACAAATGAGCAGTTCTTC; CDR3aa: CASSHGWQTNEQFF
v_gene: TRBV7-9; j_gene: TRBJ1-6; abundance: -; d_gene: -; len: 14; CDR3nt: TGTGCCAGCAGCTTCGCAGGCAGGGATTCACCCCTCCACTTT; CDR3aa: CASSFAGRDSPLHF
v_gene: TRBV7-3; j_gene: TRBJ2-6; abundance: -; d_gene: TRBD1; len: 20; CDR3nt: TGTGCCAGCAGCCAGACCTCCAGGGGGCGAATCCTGTCTGGGGCCAACGTCCTGACTTTC; CDR3aa: CASSQTSRGRILSGANVLTF
v_gene: TRBV7-8; j_gene: TRBJ1-5; abundance: -; d_gene: -; len: 14; CDR3nt: TGTGCCAGCAGCTTATTAAGGGGTGGTCAGCCCCAGCATTTT; CDR3aa: CASSLLRGGQPQHF
v_gene: TRBV7-6; j_gene: TRBJ2-2; abundance: -; d_gene: TRBD2; len: 19; CDR3nt: TGTGCCAGCAGCCCGAGACTAGCGGGAGGGCCTGTGAACACCGGGGAGCTGTTTTTT; CDR3aa: CASSPRLAGGPVNTGELFF
v_gene: TRBV27; j_gene: TRBJ2-7; abundance: -; d_gene: TRBD2; len: 15; CDR3nt: TGTGCCAGCAGTTTACTGAGCGGGAGTCCCTACGAGCAGTACTTC; CDR3aa: CASSLLSGSPYEQYF
v_gene: TRBV11-2; j_gene: TRBJ1-4; abundance: once; d_gene: -; len: 13; CDR3nt: TGTGCCAGCAGCCCCTGGTGGGGGCAAAAACTGTTTTTT; CDR3aa: CASSPWWGQKLFF
v_gene: TRBV5-1; j_gene: TRBJ2-2; abundance: -; d_gene: -; len: 15; CDR3nt: TGCGCCAGCAGCTTGGACAGGCCCGATGGCGGGGAGCTGTTTTTT; CDR3aa: CASSLDRPDGGELFF
v_gene: TRBV27; j_gene: TRBJ1-5; abundance: -; d_gene: -; len: 14; CDR3nt: TGTGCCAGCAGTTACGGGGGGCCCAATCAGCCCCAGCATTTT; CDR3aa: CASSYGGPNQPQHF
v_gene: TRBV29-1; j_gene: TRBJ1-1; abundance: -; d_gene: TRBD1; len: 14; CDR3nt: TGCAGCGTTGGCTTGGGACAGCAGAACACTGAAGCTTTCTTT; CDR3aa: CSVGLGQQNTEAFF
v_gene: TRBV7-3; j_gene: TRBJ2-1; abundance: -; d_gene: TRBD2; len: 16; CDR3nt: TGTGCCAGCAGCCCGACGGGGGGGAGCTCCTACAATGAGCAGTTCTTC; CDR3aa: CASSPTGGSSYNEQFF
v_gene: TRBV18; j_gene: TRBJ1-3; abundance: -; d_gene: -; len: 17; CDR3nt: TGTGCCAGCTCACCACCGTATGGACAGAGCTCTGGAAACACCATATATTTT; CDR3aa: CASSPPYGQSSGNTIYF
v_gene: TRBV7-9; j_gene: TRBJ2-1; abundance: -; d_gene: TRBD2; len: 17; CDR3nt: TGTGCCAGCAGCTTGGTCTCCGGGCTAGCGGGGGGTCATGAGCAGTTCTTC; CDR3aa: CASSLVSGLAGGHEQFF
v_gene: TRBV7-3; j_gene: TRBJ2-7; abundance: -; d_gene: TRBD1; len: 14; CDR3nt: TGTGCCAGCAGCTCGGGACAGGGACTCTACGAGCAGTACTTC; CDR3aa: CASSSGQGLYEQYF
v_gene: TRBV29-1; j_gene: TRBJ2-5; abundance: -; d_gene: -; len: 15; CDR3nt: TGCAGCGTTGAAGATGAAGGAGGATCTCAAGAGACCCAGTACTTC; CDR3aa: CSVEDEGGSQETQYF
v_gene: TRBV7-9; j_gene: TRBJ2-1; abundance: -; d_gene: -; len: 15; CDR3nt: TGTGCCAGCAGCGCACTAGCCAGTTCCTACAATGAGCAGTTCTTC; CDR3aa: CASSALASSYNEQFF
v_gene: TRBV28; j_gene: TRBJ1-1; abundance: -; d_gene: TRBD1; len: 17; CDR3nt: TGTGCCAGCACCCTCGGAGGGGGCGCACCCGGGAACACTGAAGCTTTCTTT; CDR3aa: CASTLGGGAPGNTEAFF
v_gene: TRBV6-1; j_gene: TRBJ2-1; abundance: -; d_gene: TRBD2; len: 15; CDR3nt: TGTGCCAGCAGTGAGCCAGTGACTAGCGGGAGTAGGAAGTTCTTC; CDR3aa: CASSEPVTSGSRKFF
v_gene: TRBV5-4; j_gene: TRBJ2-1; abundance: -; d_gene: TRBD2; len: 16; CDR3nt: TGTGCCAGCGGCTCAAGGACTAGCGGGATTGCCAATGAGCAGTTCTTC; CDR3aa: CASGSRTSGIANEQFF
v_gene: TRBV5-6; j_gene: TRBJ1-2; abundance: -; d_gene: -; len: 14; CDR3nt: TGTGCCAGCAGCTACCAGACAGCAAACTATGGCTACACCTTC; CDR3aa: CASSYQTANYGYTF
v_gene: TRBV19; j_gene: TRBJ1-2; abundance: once; d_gene: -; len: 15; CDR3nt: TGTGCCAGTAGTATCTCGGGGAGGGTATTAAGTGGCTACACCTTC; CDR3aa: CASSISGRVLSGYTF
v_gene: TRBV5-1; j_gene: TRBJ2-2; abundance: -; d_gene: -; len: 15; CDR3nt: TGCGCCAGCAGCTCGGGGGGCGCTGACACCGGGGAGCTGTTTTTT; CDR3aa: CASSSGGADTGELFF
v_gene: TRBV18; j_gene: TRBJ1-1; abundance: -; d_gene: TRBD1; len: 18; CDR3nt: TGTGCCAGCTCACCAGTCGGACAGGGGGCGATTAAGAACACTGAAGCTTTCTTT; CDR3aa: CASSPVGQGAIKNTEAFF
v_gene: TRBV9; j_gene: TRBJ1-3; abundance: -; d_gene: -; len: 16; CDR3nt: TGTGCCAGCAGCGTAGGTCAGGCCAACTCTGGAAACACCATATATTTT; CDR3aa: CASSVGQANSGNTIYF
v_gene: TRBV28; j_gene: TRBJ2-3; abundance: -; d_gene: -; len: 13; CDR3nt: TGTGCCAGCAGGCTAGGACTCACAGATACGCAGTATTTT; CDR3aa: CASRLGLTDTQYF
v_gene: TRBV2; j_gene: TRBJ2-5; abundance: -; d_gene: -; len: 13; CDR3nt: TGTGCCAGCAGTGTAACGGAGCAAGAGACCCAGTACTTC; CDR3aa: CASSVTEQETQYF
v_gene: TRBV28; j_gene: TRBJ1-2; abundance: -; d_gene: -; len: 12; CDR3nt: TGTGCCAGCAGTTTACGCGCCTATGGCTACACCTTC; CDR3aa: CASSLRAYGYTF
v_gene: TRBV9; j_gene: TRBJ1-1; abundance: once; d_gene: -; len: 13; CDR3nt: TGTGCCAGCAGCATAGTAGGGGGTACTGAAGCTTTCTTT; CDR3aa: CASSIVGGTEAFF
v_gene: TRBV7-8; j_gene: TRBJ2-7; abundance: many; d_gene: TRBD1; len: 13; CDR3nt: TGTGCCAGCAGCTCGGACAGGGGCTACGAGCAGTACTTC; CDR3aa: CASSSDRGYEQYF
v_gene: TRBV29-1; j_gene: TRBJ2-2; abundance: once; d_gene: -; len: 12; CDR3nt: TGCAGCGCTTCGGCAGGTTCCGGGGAGCTGTTTTTT; CDR3aa: CSASAGSGELFF
v_gene: TRBV30; j_gene: TRBJ1-6; abundance: -; d_gene: -; len: 16; CDR3nt: TGTGCCTGGAGCACCGTAAGAAGGAGGGTTAATTCACCCCTCCACTTT; CDR3aa: CAWSTVRRRVNSPLHF
v_gene: TRBV9; j_gene: TRBJ2-2; abundance: -; d_gene: -; len: 13; CDR3nt: TGTGCCAGCGGAAGACAGAACACCGGGGAGCTGTTTTTT; CDR3aa: CASGRQNTGELFF
v_gene: TRBV12-3/TRBV12-4; j_gene: TRBJ2-7; abundance: few; d_gene: TRBD2; len: 13; CDR3nt: TGTGCCAGCAGTTTCAACGGGGGGGGCGAGCAGTACTTC; CDR3aa: CASSFNGGGEQYF
v_gene: TRBV6-5; j_gene: TRBJ1-1; abundance: -; d_gene: -; len: 15; CDR3nt: TGTGCCAGCACCCGTGGGTATGGGGCGAACACTGAAGCTTTCTTT; CDR3aa: CASTRGYGANTEAFF
v_gene: TRBV2; j_gene: TRBJ2-7; abundance: -; d_gene: -; len: 14; CDR3nt: TGTGCCAGCAGTAAGGGGCGCGGATCCTACGAGCAGTACTTC; CDR3aa: CASSKGRGSYEQYF
v_gene: TRBV28; j_gene: TRBJ1-2; abundance: -; d_gene: -; len: 14; CDR3nt: TGTGCCAGCAGTTTACAGGGGCGAGTAAATGGCTACACCTTC; CDR3aa: CASSLQGRVNGYTF
v_gene: TRBV27; j_gene: TRBJ2-2; abundance: -; d_gene: TRBD2; len: 13; CDR3nt: TGTGCCAGCAGGCTAGCGGGAACCGGGGAGCTGTTTTTT; CDR3aa: CASRLAGTGELFF
v_gene: TRBV4-2; j_gene: TRBJ1-2; abundance: -; d_gene: TRBD1; len: 16; CDR3nt: TGTGCCAGCAGCCAAGATCGGGACGGGACAGGGTACGGCTACACCTTC; CDR3aa: CASSQDRDGTGYGYTF
v_gene: TRBV6-4; j_gene: TRBJ2-2; abundance: -; d_gene: TRBD2; len: 16; CDR3nt: TGTGCCAGCAGTGTTATAGCGGGAACGAACACCGGGGAGCTGTTTTTT; CDR3aa: CASSVIAGTNTGELFF
v_gene: TRBV5-4; j_gene: TRBJ1-6; abundance: -; d_gene: TRBD1; len: 14; CDR3nt: TGTGCCAGCAGCCGGGACAGAGATAATTCACCCCTCCACTTT; CDR3aa: CASSRDRDNSPLHF
v_gene: TRBV5-1; j_gene: TRBJ2-3; abundance: -; d_gene: -; len: 14; CDR3nt: TGCGCCAGCAGAAGGGGGGGCGGCACAGATACGCAGTATTTT; CDR3aa: CASRRGGGTDTQYF
v_gene: TRBV2; j_gene: TRBJ2-7; abundance: few; d_gene: -; len: 14; CDR3nt: TGTGCCAGCAACCAGATCGGGGGAGGCTACGAGCAGTACTTC; CDR3aa: CASNQIGGGYEQYF
v_gene: TRBV15; j_gene: TRBJ2-1; abundance: -; d_gene: TRBD2; len: 19; CDR3nt: TGTGCCACCAAGGGGTGGGAGGGAACTAGCGGCAGCTCCTACAATGAGCAGTTCTTC; CDR3aa: CATKGWEGTSGSSYNEQFF
v_gene: TRBV18; j_gene: TRBJ2-3; abundance: -; d_gene: TRBD1; len: 14; CDR3nt: TGTGCCAGCCGGGACAGGGTGGTCACAGATACGCAGTATTTT; CDR3aa: CASRDRVVTDTQYF